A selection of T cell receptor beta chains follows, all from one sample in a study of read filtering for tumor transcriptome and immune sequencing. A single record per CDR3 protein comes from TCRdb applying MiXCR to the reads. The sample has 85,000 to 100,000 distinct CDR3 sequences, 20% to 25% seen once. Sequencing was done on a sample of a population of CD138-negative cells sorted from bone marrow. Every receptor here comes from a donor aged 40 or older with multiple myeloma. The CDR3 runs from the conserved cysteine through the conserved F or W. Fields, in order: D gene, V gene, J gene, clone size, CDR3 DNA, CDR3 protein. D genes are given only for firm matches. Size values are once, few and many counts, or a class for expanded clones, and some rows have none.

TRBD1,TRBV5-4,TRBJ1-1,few,TGTGCCAGCAGCTCCGGGACAGGGGGAAGTGGCACTGAAGCTTTCTTT,CASSSGTGGSGTEAFF
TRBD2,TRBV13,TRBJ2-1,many,TGTGCCAGCAGTCTCGCGGGGGGAACCTACAATGAGCAGTTCTTC,CASSLAGGTYNEQFF
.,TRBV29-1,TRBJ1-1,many,TGCAGCGTTGAGGTAGGGTCCGCTTTCTTT,CSVEVGSAFF
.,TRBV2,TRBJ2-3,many,TGTGCCAGCAGTGGAGTAGCGGCTAGCACAGATACGCAGTATTTT,CASSGVAASTDTQYF
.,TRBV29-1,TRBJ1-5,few,TGCAGCGTTTCGACAGGATGGGACCAGCCCCAGCATTTT,CSVSTGWDQPQHF
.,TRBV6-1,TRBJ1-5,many,TGTGCCAGCAGTGAAGGAGGTTCGTCACAGCCCCAGCATTTT,CASSEGGSSQPQHF
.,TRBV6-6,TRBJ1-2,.,TGTGCCAGCAATTACTATGGCTACACCTTC,CASNYYGYTF
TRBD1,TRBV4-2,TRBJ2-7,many,TGTGCCAGCAGCCAGCAACAGGGGTCCCACGAGCAGTACTTC,CASSQQQGSHEQYF
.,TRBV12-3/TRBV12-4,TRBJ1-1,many,TGTGCCAGCAGACGGGACAACCTGAACACTGAAGCTTTCTTT,CASRRDNLNTEAFF
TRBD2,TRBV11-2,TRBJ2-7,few,TGTGCCAGCAGCTTAGGCACTAGCGGTTTCTACGAGCAGTACTTC,CASSLGTSGFYEQYF
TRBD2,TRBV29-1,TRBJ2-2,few,TGCAGCGTTAGCCGGGGGGACAACACCGGGGAGCTGTTTTTT,CSVSRGDNTGELFF
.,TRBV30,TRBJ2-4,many,TGTGCCTGGAGTTCGGGCGTGGACATTCAGTACTTC,CAWSSGVDIQYF
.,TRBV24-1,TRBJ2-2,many,TGTGCCACCAGTGGCGGTGGGGATACCGGGGAGCTGTTTTTT,CATSGGGDTGELFF
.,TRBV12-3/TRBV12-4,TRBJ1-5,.,TGTGCCAGCAGTTTTGAGGGGTCGAATCAGCCCCAGCATTTT,CASSFEGSNQPQHF
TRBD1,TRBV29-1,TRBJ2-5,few,TGCAGCGTTGAAGGGACAGGGAGGGAGACCCAGTACTTC,CSVEGTGRETQYF
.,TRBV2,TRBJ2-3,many,TGTGCCAGCAGTGATAGAATGGAGGATACGCAGTATTTT,CASSDRMEDTQYF
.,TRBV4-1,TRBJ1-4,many,TGCGCCAGCAGCCAAGGGTCAGATCCGGGAGGTGAAAAACTGTTTTTT,CASSQGSDPGGEKLFF
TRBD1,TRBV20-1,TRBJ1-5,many,TGCAGTGCTAGCCCTAGACAGGGGGCGAATCAGCCCCAGCATTTT,CSASPRQGANQPQHF
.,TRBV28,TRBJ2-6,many,TGTGCCAGCAGTTTCTCGCGGGCCTCCGGGGCCAACGTCCTGACTTTC,CASSFSRASGANVLTF
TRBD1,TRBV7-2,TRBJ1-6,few,TGTGCCAGCAGCCCGGGACAGTATTCACCCCTCCACTTT,CASSPGQYSPLHF
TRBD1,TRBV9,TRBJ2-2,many,TGTGCCAGCAGCTCCTCGACAGGGGCATCCGGGGAGCTGTTTTTT,CASSSSTGASGELFF
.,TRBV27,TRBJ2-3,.,TGTGCCAGCAGTTCATTGGCGGGGGCCGGGTCCCCGCAGTATTTT,CASSSLAGAGSPQYF